These 21 T cell receptor beta chains were all obtained from the same sample, sequenced in a study of regulatory T cells in long-lasting Graves disease (dated by TCRdb to about 2021). Explained via the paper, the time point label denotes: newly diagnosed GD, antithyroid drugs for less than 3 months. For both TCR sequencing and RNA sequencing, RNA was extracted from PBMCs in TRIzol. Library preparation was by multiplex PCR. The sample was run on an Illumina HiSeq 4000. iRepertoire HTBI primers and Arm-PCR amplification of CDR3 regions were used to construct TCR beta libraries. TCRdb applied fastp at Q25 and MiXCR to the public reads, then kept only in-frame beta chains. Rows with a matching CDR3 protein are joined into one entry that keeps the most common DNA and genes. The sample records about 330,000 distinct CDR3 sequences, 16% of which are singletons. Of the sample, 20% to 25% is held by the ten largest clones.

The same sample was also used in a study of T cells in Graves' hyperthyroidism and ophthalmopathy.

The source material was peripheral blood mononuclear cells (PBMCs), sampled at new diagnosis, from a patient treated with antithyroid drugs. Receptors originate from a young woman with Graves disease. Donor details come from another sample of the same person, matched by shared clones.

This chain joins TRBV30 and TRBJ2-1; TRBD2 aligns across 9 bases. The V gene's germline CDR1 is GTSNPN and CDR2 SVGIG (reference sequence). This CDR3 has 15 residues. V lost 3 bases, J lost 8 bases, and 11 bases stayed unmatched. The CDR3 is CAWRESGRSNHEQFF. CDR3 nucleotide sequence: TGTGCCTGGAGAGAGAGCGGGAGGAGTAACCATGAGCAGTTCTTC.

There are many counts of this clonotype. The chain couples TRBV18 to TRBJ1-5, with 7 bases matching TRBD1. Trimming removed 3 bases from V and 7 bases from J; junction bases left unmatched: 9. The CDR3 contains 15 residues. From germline, CDR1 is KGHSH and CDR2 LQKENI. The CDR3 loop reads CASSPATGNGQPQHF. CDR3 sequence (DNA): TGTGCCAGCTCACCCGCGACAGGGAACGGACAGCCCCAGCATTTT.

V usage is TRBV5-1 and J usage is TRBJ1-2; no reliable D call. V lost 4 bases and J lost 3, with 16 bases in between. There are 15 residues in the CDR3. Germline V gives CDR1 SGHRS, CDR2 YFSETQ. As DNA, the CDR3 is TGCGCCAGCAGCCCGGACGGGGAACCCTACTATGGCTACACCTTC. This sequence encodes CASSPDGEPYYGYTF.

The chain is built from TRBV3-1 and TRBJ1-1, with D unresolved. The germline CDR1 and CDR2 sequences are LGHDT and YNNKEL (reference sequence). CDR3 size: 13 residues. Trimming took off 0 bases at V and 6 bases at J, with 8 bases between the two ends. The chain's CDR3 is CASSQDVTAEAFF. DNA of the CDR3: TGTGCCAGCAGCCAAGACGTCACAGCTGAAGCTTTCTTT.

This clonotype has ten or more counts. The J gene is TRBJ1-2, the V gene TRBV6-5, with no clear D. Germline V gene lookup returns CDR1 MNHEY and CDR2 SVGAGI. The CDR3 is 13 amino acids. V lost 3 bases, J lost 4 bases, and 9 bases lay in between. The DNA for the CDR3 is TGTGCCAGCAGTTATGACGGATCCTATGGCTACACCTTC. It specifies CASSYDGSYGYTF.

This clonotype has more than one count but fewer than ten. The chain combines TRBV7-2 with TRBJ1-2, with D possibly being TRBD1 (6 bases). Germline loops: CDR1 SGHTA, CDR2 FQGNSA. Trimming took 1 base from V and 9 from J, leaving 15 bases between them. This CDR3 comprises 14 residues. The CDR3 loop is CASSLVDRALSYTF. The CDR3 bases are TGTGCCAGCAGCTTAGTGGACAGAGCCTTAAGCTACACCTTC.

This clonotype was observed a handful of times. V and J are TRBV28 and TRBJ2-3; D assignment may be TRBD1 or TRBD2 (5 bases each). Trimming removed 8 bases from V and 7 bases from J, with 16 bases in between. Germline values: CDR1 MDHEN, CDR2 SYDVKM. The CDR3 is made up of 13 amino acids. The DNA of the CDR3 is TGTGCCAGCGGCTGGGACCCCCAAAATACGCAGTATTTT. Its translation is CASGWDPQNTQYF.

This sequence joins TRBV9 and TRBJ2-1; 7 bases are shared with TRBD2. Trimming took 2 bases from V and 5 from J; bases not matched to a gene: 4. Germline V gives CDR1 SGDLS, CDR2 YYNGEE. The CDR3 spans 14 residues. The CDR3 protein is CASSVRGGDNEQFF. CDR3 nucleotide sequence: TGTGCCAGCAGCGTTCGCGGGGGAGACAATGAGCAGTTCTTC.

This clonotype was observed a few times. The V call is TRBV12-3 or TRBV12-4, the J call TRBJ1-3; D perhaps matches TRBD1 (5 bases). With 3 bases removed from V and 0 bases from J, the gap between germline ends came to 15 bases. This CDR3 comprises 17 residues. CDR3: CASSFFSGASSGNTIYF. The CDR3 nucleotides are TGTGCCAGCAGTTTTTTTTCCGGGGCAAGCTCTGGAAACACCATATATTTT.

This clonotype was recorded many times. J is TRBJ1-4 and V is TRBV5-1; possibly TRBD1 for D (5 bases). Deletions cut 3 bases from V and 4 bases from J, with 10 bases between. This CDR3 is built from 14 residues. CDR1 and CDR2 (germline): SGHRS, YFSETQ. CDR3 in amino acids: CASSSGTGNEKLFF. DNA for the CDR3: TGCGCCAGCAGCTCCGGGACGGGTAATGAAAAACTGTTTTTT.

This clonotype was counted only a few times. At one end, the junction sequence differs from germline, possibly due to a read error. This chain uses TRBV28 with TRBJ1-5, with D hard to call. This CDR3 has 11 amino acids. CDR1 and CDR2 from the germline V gene are MDHEN and SYDVKM. In DNA form, the CDR3 reads TGTGCCAGCAGTCTATGGCAGCCCCAGCATTTT. This translates into CASSLWQPQHF.

This clonotype was seen many times. The gene calls are TRBV9 and TRBJ2-3; D possibly corresponds to TRBD2 (6 bases). The germline CDR1 and CDR2 sequences are SGDLS and YYNGEE. Trimming pared 0 bases from V and 5 bases from J, leaving 13 bases between. The CDR3 sequence is 15 residues long. The CDR3 DNA sequence: TGTGCCAGCAGCGTAGGAACGGGAGTTGTAGATACGCAGTATTTT. It codes for CASSVGTGVVDTQYF.

The chain has TRBV9 and TRBJ2-1; 9 bases are a match to TRBD2. V was pared by 1 base and J by 2 bases, with 4 bases of the junction left unmatched. Germline CDR1 reads SGDLS; CDR2 reads YYNGEE. This CDR3 has 16 residues. The CDR3 DNA reads as TGTGCCAGCAGCGTACTAGCGGGGCCGGCCTACAATGAGCAGTTCTTC. It encodes CASSVLAGPAYNEQFF.

This clonotype has at least ten counts. The chain recombines TRBV3-1 with TRBJ2-1; weak D call: TRBD1 (6 bases). With 2 bases removed from V and 6 bases from J, the gap between germline ends came to 14 bases. Germline lookup yields CDR1 LGHDT and CDR2 YNNKEL (reference sequence). This CDR3 spans 15 amino acids. The CDR3 is CASSQTLQGPNEQFF. CDR3 sequence (DNA): TGTGCCAGCAGCCAAACTTTACAGGGCCCCAATGAGCAGTTCTTC.

There are many counts of this clonotype. The CDR3 sequence: CASSKDSEKLFF. In DNA, the CDR3 is TGTGCCAGCTCGAAGGACAGTGAAAAACTGTTTTTT. This chain joins TRBV18 and TRBJ1-4; D may be TRBD1 (6 bases). The CDR3 covers 12 residues. Per the germline V gene, CDR1 is KGHSH and CDR2 is LQKENI. Trimming cost V 6 bases and J 7 bases, with 9 bases left between them.

This clonotype was picked up many times. The CDR3 DNA follows: TGTGCCAGCAGTGCTTTTAGCGGGCACTACAATGAGCAGTTCTTC. Translating it yields CASSAFSGHYNEQFF. The genes are TRBV6-1 and TRBJ2-1, with 7 bases identical to TRBD2. V shed 4 bases and J 3 bases; nucleotides not matched to a gene: 6. This CDR3 region has 15 residues. CDR1 and CDR2 from the germline V gene are MNHNS and SASEGT.

This clonotype was counted many times. The V call is TRBV3-1, the J call TRBJ1-5; 7 bases are shared with TRBD1. V was clipped by 0 bases and J by 2 bases; unmatched bases: 4. The CDR3 is 16 residues long. Germline V gene lookup returns CDR1 LGHDT and CDR2 YNNKEL (reference sequence). CDR3 loop: CASSQDPTGRNQPQHF. The CDR3 region has the DNA TGTGCCAGCAGCCAAGATCCGACAGGGCGCAATCAGCCCCAGCATTTT. The whole variable domain, filled in from reference TRBV3-1 and TRBJ1-5, reads DTAVSQTPKYLVTQMGNDKSIKCEQNLGHDTMYWYKQDSKKFLKIMFSYNNKELIINETVPNRFSPKSPDKAHLNLHINSLELGDSAVYFCASSQDPTGRNQPQHFGDGTRLSIL.

V usage is TRBV28 and J usage is TRBJ2-3; TRBD2 matches 9 bases. Germline V gene sequence: CDR1 MDHEN, CDR2 SYDVKM. The CDR3 runs to 16 residues. Trimming took 1 base from V and 4 from J; bases not matched to a gene: 6. CDR3 in amino acids: CASSLLGGGAADTQYF. DNA for the CDR3: TGTGCCAGCAGTTTATTGGGCGGGGGGGCCGCAGATACGCAGTATTTT.

This clonotype was recorded once. Given a much more abundant clone one base away, this may be a read error. CDR3 amino acids: CASSLSGGTNTGELSF. The CDR3 DNA sequence: TGTGCCAGCAGCTTAAGCGGCGGGACGAACACCGGGGAGCTGTCTTTT. This rearrangement joins TRBV28 to TRBJ2-2, with D perhaps matching TRBD2 (6 bases). The CDR3 length is 16 residues. Germline loops: CDR1 MDHEN, CDR2 SYDVKM.

The genes are TRBV29-1 and TRBJ2-2, with unresolved D. V was clipped by 8 bases and J by 5 bases, with 12 bases between them. CDR3 size: 12 residues. CDR1 is SQVTM and CDR2 is ANQGSEA in the germline V gene. This CDR3 reads CSILDKTGELFF. CDR3 DNA: TGCAGCATTCTTGACAAGACCGGGGAGCTGTTTTTT.

There are many counts of this clonotype. The V gene is TRBV5-1, the J gene TRBJ2-7; 7 nucleotides align to TRBD2. The CDR3 is 16 amino acids. Germline-derived CDR1 and CDR2 are SGHRS and YFSETQ. Germline trimming cut 3 bases from V and 4 bases from J; bases unmatched to any gene: 13. CDR3 sequence: CASSSLLLTSAYEQYF. CDR3 nucleotide sequence: TGCGCCAGCAGCTCCCTGCTGCTCACTAGCGCGTACGAGCAGTACTTC.